The 9 T cell receptor beta chains below all came from one sample that was sequenced in a study of T cell responses to AZD1222 COVID-19 vaccine. Using immunoSEQ multiplex PCR, the repertoire was profiled, and TCRdb retains in-frame clones only, with some absent. The sample carries 100,000 to 150,000 clones, around 90% recorded once. Sequences were derived from peripheral blood, sampled on day 0 of AZD1222 vaccination. The source is an adult in good health.

This clone was detected only once. The chain joins TRBV20-1 to TRBJ1-1; 11 bases map to TRBD1. CDR3 size: 10 residues. J was trimmed by 14 bases and V by 5 bases; bases with no gene match: 4. Germline CDR1 and CDR2: DFQATT and SNEGSKA (reference sequence). CDR3 bases: TGCAGTGCTGCCCGGGACAGGGGGTTCTTT. Translation gives CSAARDRGFF.

For the CDR3, the DNA is TGCGCCAGCCCCCGGACAGGCCCACTTCGTTCCTACGAGCAGTACTTC. Amino acids: CASPRTGPLRSYEQYF. The chain combines TRBV5-1 with TRBJ2-7, with TRBD1 identical over 7 bases. Germline CDR1 and CDR2: SGHRS and YFSETQ. V was pared by 7 bases and J by 1 base, with 14 bases of the junction left unmatched. CDR3 length: 16 amino acids.

The chain is built from TRBV9 and TRBJ2-5, with 9 nucleotides matching TRBD1. Trimming took 2 bases from V and 4 from J; bases not matched to a gene: 9. CDR1 and CDR2 from the germline V gene are SGDLS and YYNGEE. CDR3 length equals 16 residues. This CDR3 reads CASSVLAQGARETQYF. The CDR3 nucleotides read TGTGCCAGCAGCGTCCTGGCACAGGGGGCAAGAGAGACCCAGTACTTC.

Only a few counts were recorded for this clone. The gene calls are TRBV30 and TRBJ1-6; D remains ambiguous. Trimming stripped 3 bases from V and 5 bases from J, with 8 bases between. Germline lookup yields CDR1 GTSNPN and CDR2 SVGIG (reference sequence). The length of the CDR3 is 13 residues. CDR3 sequence (DNA): TGTGCCTGGAGCGCCGCGGATAATTCACCCCTCCACTTT. Amino acid sequence: CAWSAADNSPLHF.

The gene calls are TRBV27 and TRBJ1-1, with D perhaps matching TRBD1 (5 bases). This CDR3 spans 14 amino acids. CDR1 MNHEY and CDR2 SMNVEV come from the germline V gene (reference sequence). Deletions cut 1 base from V and 4 bases from J, with 10 bases between. The DNA for the CDR3 is TGTGCCAGCAGTTTATGGGGCCGTGGCACTGAAGCTTTCTTT. Amino acid sequence: CASSLWGRGTEAFF.

The chain joins TRBV5-1 to TRBJ2-3; TRBD2 agrees at 9 bases. The germline V gene has CDR1 SGHRS and CDR2 YFSETQ. This CDR3 is built from 21 residues. Trimming removed 2 bases from V and 2 bases from J; junction bases left unmatched: 21. The CDR3 protein is CASSFSVGGRAGLSNTDTQYF. The CDR3 DNA reads TGCGCCAGCAGCTTCTCCGTTGGCGGGAGGGCCGGGTTATCAAACACAGATACGCAGTATTTT.

This sequence joins TRBV28 and TRBJ2-1, with D unresolved. The CDR3 length is 16 residues. CDR1 is MDHEN and CDR2 is SYDVKM in the germline V gene. Trimming took off 7 bases at V and 0 bases at J, with 16 bases between the two ends. The chain's CDR3 is CASTLLLPSSYNEQFF. Written as DNA, the CDR3 is TGTGCCAGCACCCTACTTCTGCCCAGCTCCTACAATGAGCAGTTCTTC.

Details on this clone: One junction end does not reproduce the germline sequence, and a read error may be involved. The chain carries TRBV6-6 and TRBJ2-7; TRBD2 aligns across 7 bases. CDR1 and CDR2 (germline): MNHNY, SVGAGI (reference sequence). CDR3 length equals 11 residues. In DNA, the CDR3 is TGTGCCAGCAGTTACAGTCTAGCGGCAGACTTC. This gives the protein CASSYSLAADF.

The chain combines TRBV6-5 with TRBJ1-3; D not resolved. Trimming cost V 7 bases and J 2 bases, with 15 bases left between them. This CDR3 has 15 amino acids. CDR1 is MNHEY and CDR2 is SVGAGI in the germline V gene. The CDR3 here is CASMKEITTGNTIYF. In DNA form, the CDR3 reads TGTGCCAGCATGAAGGAGATTACTACTGGAAACACCATATATTTT.